The next 4 T cell receptor beta chains were all read from a single sample in a study of PD-1 blockade in classical Hodgkin lymphoma. Here immunoSEQ multiplex PCR was the method, and the copy in TCRdb shows in-frame clones only, minus some. The table records approximately 17,000 clones, about nine tenths of them present only once. Time point noted: newly diagnosed, previously untreated cHL patient sample. The sample consisted of peripheral blood mononuclear cells (PBMCs). These receptor sequences come from a human donor with classical Hodgkin lymphoma.

CDR3 bases: TGTGCCAGCCTCGGGGGGATGTATGGCTACACCTTC. Its translation is CASLGGMYGYTF. The genes are TRBV28 and TRBJ1-2, with D possibly TRBD1 on 5 matching bases. CDR1 MDHEN and CDR2 SYDVKM come from the germline V gene. V lost 8 bases and J 5 bases, leaving 12 bases between the germline ends. CDR3 length: 12 amino acids.

The chain links TRBV27 to TRBJ2-5, with no clear D. Germline V lookup: CDR1 MNHEY, CDR2 SMNVEV (reference sequence). The CDR3 sequence is 12 residues long. V dropped 0 bases and J dropped 5 bases, with 4 bases sitting between them. The CDR3 loop reads CASSLSGETQYF. DNA for the CDR3: TGTGCCAGCAGTTTATCGGGGGAGACCCAGTACTTC.

The chain recombines TRBV29-1 with TRBJ1-1; 8 positions match TRBD1. J lost 5 bases, V lost 6 bases, and 11 bases had no gene match. CDR3 length: 14 amino acids. Per germline, CDR1 SQVTM and CDR2 ANQGSEA. CDR3 bases: TGCAGCGTCGCCTTCAGGGGGCTGGGGACTGAAGCTTTCTTT. Protein: CSVAFRGLGTEAFF.

The chain uses TRBV5-1 and TRBJ2-7, with D possibly matching TRBD2 (5 bases). The CDR3 has 14 amino acids. The germline V and J ends were trimmed by 7 bases and 4 bases, with 18 bases remaining between them. The germline V gene encodes CDR1 SGHRS and CDR2 YFSETQ. CDR3 sequence: CASGPGRLFYEQYF. The CDR3 DNA reads as TGCGCCAGCGGTCCGGGAAGGCTTTTTTACGAGCAGTACTTC.